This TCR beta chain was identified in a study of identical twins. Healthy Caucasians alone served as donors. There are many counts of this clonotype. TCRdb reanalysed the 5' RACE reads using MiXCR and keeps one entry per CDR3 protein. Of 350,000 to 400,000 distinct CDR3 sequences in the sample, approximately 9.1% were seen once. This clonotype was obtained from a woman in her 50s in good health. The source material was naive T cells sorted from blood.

The CDR3 spells CASSLGVGTGELFF. The DNA for the CDR3 is TGTGCCAGCAGCTTGGGAGTTGGTACCGGGGAGCTGTTTTTT. The rearrangement uses TRBV5-5 and TRBJ2-2; D is unresolved. Germline CDR1 reads SGHKS; CDR2 reads YYEKEE (reference sequence). With 0 bases removed from V and 5 bases from J, the gap between germline ends came to 8 bases. The CDR3 totals 14 residues.